These 29 T cell receptor beta chains were sequenced from one sample in a study of shared clonotypes between healthy human individuals. Here immunoSEQ multiplex PCR was the method, and the copy in TCRdb shows in-frame clones only, minus some. In the table there are some 680,000 clones, around four fifths of which are singletons. Sequenced sample: memory CD4+ T cells sorted from blood. Subset given: CD45RA-negative fraction. The receptors originated from a woman aged 30 to 39 in good health.

The chain combines TRBV2 with TRBJ2-1, with 7 bases identical to TRBD2. The germline V gene has CDR1 SNHLY and CDR2 FYNNEI. The V segment lost 6 bases and the J segment 9 bases; nucleotides outside the gene matches: 11. This CDR3 region has 14 residues. CDR3: CASSRDYGFGEQFF. The CDR3 bases are TGTGCCAGCAGCCGGGACTACGGCTTCGGTGAGCAGTTCTTC.

This chain uses TRBV6-5 with TRBJ1-5; no clear D. CDR1 is MNHEY, CDR2 SVGAGI, per germline. V gave up 8 bases and J gave up 3 bases, with 14 bases separating them. The CDR3 is 14 residues long. The CDR3: CASARRRDNQPQHF. Here the CDR3 DNA reads TGTGCCAGCGCCCGAAGGAGGGACAATCAGCCCCAGCATTTT.

Worth noting for this clone: Other DNA sequences from this sample encode an identical CDR3 as well. This chain connects TRBV7-2 to TRBJ2-1, with 7 nucleotides matching TRBD2. V gave up 2 bases and J gave up 0 bases; unmatched junction bases: 1. Germline-derived CDR1 and CDR2 are SGHTA and FQGNSA. The CDR3 has 15 amino acids. CDR3 bases: TGTGCCAGCAGCTTACAGCGGGACTCCTACAATGAGCAGTTCTTC. The encoded protein is CASSLQRDSYNEQFF.

This clone was picked up a small number of times. V gene TRBV7-8 combines with J gene TRBJ1-1; D uncertain. Trimming took 2 bases from V and 0 from J, leaving 7 bases between them. CDR1 is SGHVS and CDR2 is FQNEAQ in the germline V gene. This CDR3 is 14 amino acids long. CDR3 sequence (DNA): TGTGCCAGCAGCTTAACGTCGGTGAACACTGAAGCTTTCTTT. This codes for CASSLTSVNTEAFF.

This clone appeared a few times. The rearrangement uses TRBV7-9 and TRBJ2-1, with 9 bases that match TRBD1. After removal of 4 bases from V and 7 bases from J, the junction contained 11 bases not matched to a gene. The CDR3 loop spans 16 amino acids. The germline gives CDR1 SEHNR, CDR2 FQNEAQ (reference sequence). This CDR3 is CASSSQTGGARNEQFF. The CDR3 DNA reads TGTGCCAGCAGCTCTCAAACAGGGGGCGCTAGGAATGAGCAGTTCTTC.

This chain links TRBV27 with TRBJ2-6, with D uncertain. Trimming left V 2 bases short and J 1 base short, with 6 bases between. The CDR3 runs to 15 residues. Germline V gene data show CDR1 as MNHEY and CDR2 as SMNVEV (reference sequence). CDR3 loop: CASSLAVSGANVLTF. In DNA form, the CDR3 reads TGTGCCAGCAGTTTAGCTGTTTCTGGGGCCAACGTCCTGACTTTC. The full variable domain, with the rest looked up from reference TRBV27 and TRBJ2-6, is EAQVTQNPRYLITVTGKKLTVTCSQNMNHEYMSWYRQDPGLGLRQIYYSMNVEVTDKGDVPEGYKVSRKEKRNFPLILESPSPNQTSLYFCASSLAVSGANVLTFGAGSRLTVL.

The chain combines TRBV4-1 with TRBJ1-4; D not resolved. CDR1 is MGHRA, CDR2 YSYEKL, per germline. V lost 4 bases, J lost 0 bases, and 12 bases lay in between. CDR3 length equals 16 residues. The DNA for the CDR3 is TGCGCCAGCAGCCCCCCCGGGGTAGCAACTAATGAAAAACTGTTTTTT. Amino acid sequence: CASSPPGVATNEKLFF.

The J gene is TRBJ1-1, the V gene TRBV7-2, with a possible D match to TRBD1 (5 bases). CDR1 is SGHTA, CDR2 FQGNSA, per germline. The germline V and J ends were trimmed by 1 base and 5 bases, with 14 bases remaining between them. The CDR3 has 15 residues. This chain's CDR3 is CASSLGAGQLTEAFF. DNA of the CDR3: TGTGCCAGCAGCTTAGGGGCAGGGCAGTTGACTGAAGCTTTCTTT.

The gene calls are TRBV5-1 and TRBJ2-1, with 7 bases matching TRBD1. Trimming at V came to 4 bases and at J to 2 bases, leaving 6 bases not matched to a gene. Germline CDR1 and CDR2: SGHRS and YFSETQ. The CDR3 loop spans 15 amino acids. The CDR3 here is CASSPRQGPYNEQFF. CDR3 DNA sequence: TGCGCCAGCAGCCCGAGACAGGGCCCCTACAATGAGCAGTTCTTC.

The chain recombines TRBV6-6 with TRBJ2-7; D gene unclear. Trimming left V 6 bases short and J 0 bases short, with 9 bases between. The CDR3 has 13 amino acids. Germline lookup yields CDR1 MNHNY and CDR2 SVGAGI (reference sequence). In nucleotides, the CDR3 is TGTGCCAGCAGGAAGCCTTCCTCCTACGAGCAGTACTTC. This sequence encodes CASRKPSSYEQYF.

The gene calls are TRBV7-2 and TRBJ2-7; TRBD2 is a possible D gene (6 bases). The CDR3 consists of 13 residues. Germline CDR1 and CDR2: SGHTA and FQGNSA. V lost 4 bases and J lost 7, with 14 bases in between. CDR3 DNA sequence: TGTGCCAGCAGCTCCCGGGAGTCGGGGGAGCAGTACTTC. This sequence encodes CASSSRESGEQYF.

This clone has more than one count but fewer than ten. This chain links TRBV5-1 with TRBJ2-5; D might be TRBD1 or TRBD2, each matching 5 bases. Germline V gives CDR1 SGHRS, CDR2 YFSETQ. V shed 0 bases and J shed 4 bases, with 7 bases lying between them. The CDR3 covers 13 residues. The chain's CDR3 is CASSLGDPETQYF. The CDR3 coding sequence is TGCGCCAGCAGCTTGGGGGACCCAGAGACCCAGTACTTC.

The V call is TRBV11-2, the J call TRBJ1-4, with a possible D match to TRBD1 (6 bases). This CDR3 spans 14 amino acids. CDR1 and CDR2 from the germline V gene are SGHAT and FQNNGV. With 4 bases removed from V and 2 bases from J, the gap between germline ends came to 8 bases. DNA for the CDR3: TGTGCCAGCAGCTCAAGGGGGACTAATGAAAAACTGTTTTTT. Translation gives CASSSRGTNEKLFF.

The chain is built from TRBV7-9 and TRBJ2-3; no clear D gene. This CDR3 has 14 residues. V was trimmed by 1 base and J by 4 bases, leaving 9 bases between them. The germline V gene has CDR1 SEHNR and CDR2 FQNEAQ (reference sequence). CDR3 region: CASSLDSGSDTQYF. The CDR3 region has the DNA TGTGCCAGCAGCTTAGATTCGGGTTCAGATACGCAGTATTTT.

The chain joins TRBV5-1 to TRBJ2-1; the match to TRBD1 covers 9 bases. V gave up 3 bases and J gave up 8 bases; unmatched junction bases: 9. The CDR3 runs to 15 residues. CDR1 SGHRS and CDR2 YFSETQ come from the germline V gene. CDR3 protein: CASSWGDRDRHEQFF. The CDR3 DNA reads as TGCGCCAGCAGCTGGGGGGACAGGGACAGGCATGAGCAGTTCTTC.

CDR3 coding DNA: TGTGCCAGCAGTGAACTGACAGTTACCTACGAGCAGTACTTC. Its translation is CASSELTVTYEQYF. This chain links TRBV2 with TRBJ2-7; weak D call: TRBD1 (5 bases). Trimming took off 2 bases at V and 2 bases at J, with 10 bases between the two ends. The CDR3 sequence is 14 residues long. Germline values: CDR1 SNHLY, CDR2 FYNNEI.

The chain employs TRBV19 and TRBJ2-1; D gene ambiguous. This CDR3 region has 13 residues. From germline, CDR1 is LNHDA and CDR2 SQIVND (reference sequence). V was trimmed by 5 bases and J by 9 bases, leaving 14 bases between them. CDR3 DNA sequence: TGTGCCAGTAGTCTCCTCGGGTGGGCTGAGCAGTTCTTC. This codes for CASSLLGWAEQFF.

The J gene is TRBJ2-7, the V gene TRBV7-9; perhaps D is TRBD1 or TRBD2 (5 bases each). V gave up 4 bases and J gave up 3 bases, with 16 bases separating them. This CDR3 spans 15 amino acids. Germline V gene lookup returns CDR1 SEHNR and CDR2 FQNEAQ (reference sequence). In nucleotides, the CDR3 is TGTGCCAGCAGCTCTAGAGGGACGCCTATCTACGAGCAGTACTTC. It codes for CASSSRGTPIYEQYF. Combining the CDR3 with reference TRBV7-9 and TRBJ2-7 gives the whole variable domain DTGVSQNPRHKITKRGQNVTFRCDPISEHNRLYWYRQTLGQGPEFLTYFQNEAQLEKSRLLSDRFSAERPKGSFSTLEIQRTEQGDSAMYLCASSSRGTPIYEQYFGPGTRLTVT.

The V and J genes are TRBV18 and TRBJ1-2; 8 bases align to TRBD1. V shed 5 bases, J shed 2 bases, and the junction held 1 base outside the gene matches. CDR1 and CDR2 from the germline V gene are KGHSH and LQKENI. The CDR3 extends over 13 amino acids. The CDR3 reads CASSRDRNYGYTF. CDR3 in DNA: TGTGCCAGCTCAAGGGACAGGAACTATGGCTACACCTTC.

The gene calls are TRBV11-3 and TRBJ1-1; D is unresolved. Germline V gene lookup returns CDR1 SGHNT and CDR2 YENEEA. V was shortened by 5 bases and J by 0 bases, with 10 bases between the two germline ends. This CDR3 region has 14 residues. The CDR3 loop reads CASSMDGMNTEAFF. In nucleotides, the CDR3 is TGTGCCAGCAGCATGGACGGAATGAACACTGAAGCTTTCTTT.

This clone was picked up many times. The V and J genes are TRBV5-5 and TRBJ2-7; D gene ambiguous. CDR1 and CDR2 from the germline V gene are SGHKS and YYEKEE (reference sequence). This CDR3 is 13 amino acids long. V shed 0 bases and J shed 4 bases, with 8 bases lying between them. CDR3 nucleotide sequence: TGTGCCAGCAGCTTGGCCCTGGCGTACGAGCAGTACTTC. Translated: CASSLALAYEQYF.

The chain has TRBV7-2 and TRBJ2-3; 9 bases match TRBD2. The J segment lost 0 bases and the V segment lost 1 base, leaving 2 bases of the junction unmatched. The CDR3 covers 16 residues. The V gene's germline CDR1 is SGHTA and CDR2 FQGNSA. The CDR3, as DNA: TGTGCCAGCAGCTTAGTCACTAGCGGGAGCACAGATACGCAGTATTTT. Encoded protein: CASSLVTSGSTDTQYF.

The rearrangement uses TRBV7-8 and TRBJ2-3; D is possibly TRBD1 (5 bases). The CDR3 runs 14 residues. Germline V lookup: CDR1 SGHVS, CDR2 FQNEAQ. Deletions cut 5 bases from V and 10 bases from J, with 19 bases between. The CDR3 sequence: CASSEPGLVRAQYF. The CDR3 DNA sequence: TGTGCCAGCAGCGAGCCAGGGCTGGTCCGTGCGCAGTATTTT. Full variable domain (missing parts from reference TRBV7-8 and TRBJ2-3): GAGVSQSPRYKVAKRGQDVALRCDPISGHVSLFWYQQALGQGPEFLTYFQNEAQLDKSGLPSDRFFAERPEGSVSTLKIQRTQQEDSAVYLCASSEPGLVRAQYFGPGTRLTVL.

This chain joins TRBV7-2 and TRBJ1-3; tentative D call: TRBD1 (5 bases). Germline CDR1 and CDR2: SGHTA and FQGNSA. With 1 base removed from V and 6 bases from J, the gap between germline ends came to 13 bases. The CDR3 consists of 15 residues. The CDR3 DNA sequence: TGTGCCAGCAGCTTAGACAGGTTCTTGGAAAACACCATATATTTT. This sequence encodes CASSLDRFLENTIYF.

The gene calls are TRBV2 and TRBJ2-1; D perhaps matches TRBD2 (5 bases). In germline, CDR1 is SNHLY, CDR2 FYNNEI. Trimming shortened V by 4 bases and J by 11 bases, and 6 bases separated the two germline ends. This CDR3 has 10 amino acids. In DNA, the CDR3 is TGTGCCAGCAGTGTCGGGAAGCAGTTCTTC. It encodes CASSVGKQFF.

The chain employs TRBV15 and TRBJ1-1; D call uncertain. CDR1 LNHNV and CDR2 YYDKDF come from the germline V gene (reference sequence). This CDR3 has 14 residues. The ends were cut back, 5 bases at V and 0 bases at J, with 10 bases in the middle. As DNA, the CDR3 is TGTGCCACCAGCGAGCCAAAAATGAACACTGAAGCTTTCTTT. Residues: CATSEPKMNTEAFF.

The chain couples TRBV5-1 to TRBJ1-4; maybe TRBD1 (5 bases). The CDR3 is made up of 14 amino acids. From germline, CDR1 is SGHRS and CDR2 YFSETQ. Trimming pared 4 bases from V and 8 bases from J, leaving 15 bases between. The CDR3 region has the DNA TGCGCCAGCAGCGTTGGGACGAAGGGGGAAAAACTGTTTTTT. This codes for CASSVGTKGEKLFF.

This clone appeared once. A read error is possible here, since a much larger clone lies one base away. The same CDR3 also results from other DNA sequences found in this sample. The CDR3 DNA reads as TGTGCCAGCAGCTTAGCTGAGGCAGATACGCAGTATTTT. Amino acids: CASSLAEADTQYF. V gene TRBV7-7 combines with J gene TRBJ2-3; no clear D. The CDR3 contains 13 residues. Germline CDR1 SSHAT, CDR2 FNYEAQ (reference sequence). V gave up 0 bases and J gave up 4 bases, with 5 bases separating them.

J is TRBJ1-3 and V is TRBV27; tentative D call: TRBD1 (5 bases). The CDR3 extends over 18 amino acids. Germline V CDR1 and CDR2: MNHEY, SMNVEV (reference sequence). Between the trimmed V and J ends, which lost 5 bases and 3 bases, there was a span of 23 bases. The CDR3, as DNA: TGTGCCAGCAGTGGAAAGGGACTCCAGATGCAATTTGGAAACACCATATATTTT. Translation: CASSGKGLQMQFGNTIYF.